Listed below are T cell receptor beta chains from one sample, sequenced in a study of CD8 T cells in ankylosing spondylitis. TCRdb independently ran MiXCR on the 5' RACE reads; one entry per CDR3 protein. Of fewer than 400,000 distinct CDR3 sequences in the sample, around 22% are singletons; the top ten hold around 16%. The sample was blood, either unsorted or a sorted T cell fraction (not recorded which). These receptors were obtained from a male donor with ankylosing spondylitis. Both conserved end residues are part of each CDR3. The order of the fields is D gene, J gene, clone size, V gene, CDR3 length, CDR3 protein, CDR3 DNA. A D gene is named only where the DNA matches it firmly. Clone size, where shown, is once, few, many, or a class for clones that have expanded.

>TRBD2|TRBJ2-2|NA|TRBV5-1|17
CASSLAGSGSGTGELFF
TGCGCCAGCAGCTTGGCCGGAAGCGGGAGTGGGACCGGGGAGCTGTTTTTT
>TRBD1|TRBJ2-3|NA|TRBV5-6|16
CASSSTGDYSTDTQYF
TGTGCCAGCAGCTCTACAGGGGATTATAGCACAGATACGCAGTATTTT
>NA|TRBJ2-1|few|TRBV7-9|15
CASSLSISAYNEQFF
TGTGCCAGCAGCTTGTCAATCAGCGCCTACAATGAGCAGTTCTTC
>NA|TRBJ1-1|NA|TRBV11-2|16
CASSLGEGYRDAEAFF
TGTGCCAGCAGCTTAGGCGAAGGATACAGGGACGCCGAAGCTTTCTTT
>NA|TRBJ1-6|NA|TRBV7-8|15
CASTDRSSYNSPLHF
TGTGCCAGCACCGACAGGAGCTCCTATAATTCACCCCTCCACTTT
>TRBD1|TRBJ2-1|few|TRBV12-3/TRBV12-4|14
CASSLGAGGSEQFF
TGTGCCAGCAGTCTGGGAGCAGGGGGCTCTGAGCAGTTCTTC
>TRBD2|TRBJ2-3|few|TRBV27|18
CASRGRLGGSLGTDTQYF
TGTGCCAGCAGAGGTCGGCTGGGCGGGAGTCTCGGCACAGATACGCAGTATTTT
>NA|TRBJ2-2|NA|TRBV24-1|12
CATKHDTGELFF
TGTGCCACCAAGCATGACACCGGGGAGCTGTTTTTT
>TRBD2|TRBJ2-1|few|TRBV20-1|16
CSARKRLAGWFNEQFF
TGCAGTGCTAGGAAACGACTAGCGGGATGGTTCAATGAGCAGTTCTTC
>NA|TRBJ1-5|NA|TRBV15|15
CATSRGGLGNQPQHF
TGTGCCACCAGCAGAGGAGGGCTTGGCAATCAGCCCCAGCATTTT
>NA|TRBJ1-2|NA|TRBV11-3|16
CASSLSTVPPNYGYTF
TGTGCCAGCAGCTTATCCACAGTTCCCCCTAACTATGGCTACACCTTC
>NA|TRBJ1-1|NA|TRBV5-6|17
CASSFFSRTPKNTEAFF
TGTGCCAGCAGCTTCTTCAGTCGGACCCCGAAGAACACTGAAGCTTTCTTT
>NA|TRBJ1-2|few|TRBV4-1|15
CASSQDWGVGYGYTF
TGCGCCAGCAGCCAAGATTGGGGGGTTGGATATGGCTACACCTTC
>TRBD2|TRBJ2-3|few|TRBV20-1|17
CSAPPGERLAGTDTQYF
TGCAGTGCTCCTCCCGGGGAAAGACTAGCGGGCACAGATACGCAGTATTTT